This is a list of T cell receptor beta chains from one sample in a study of cytotoxic CD8 clonotypes in ibrutinib-treated CLL. Profiled with immunoSEQ multiplex PCR; TCRdb holds only in-frame clones, not every one. The table has roughly 200,000 clones, around three quarters seen once. The sequences come from PBMCs, collected after 24 months of ibrutinib treatment. Receptor source: a human donor with chronic lymphocytic leukemia. Each CDR3 is given with its conserved first and last residue. D genes are given only for firm matches. Size is stated for part of the rows, as once, few or many counts, or as a class when the clone is expanded.

v_call,clone_size,j_call,d_call,cdr3_aa,cdr3_nt
TRBV18,NA,TRBJ1-2,NA,CASSPAGNYGYTF,TGTGCCAGCTCACCCGCGGGAAACTATGGCTACACCTTC
TRBV4-1,few,TRBJ1-5,NA,CASSQESWAPQHF,TGCGCCAGCAGCCAAGAAAGTTGGGCACCCCAGCATTTT
TRBV7-2,few,TRBJ2-3,TRBD2,CASSLGGRAIDTQYF,TGTGCCAGCAGCTTAGGAGGGAGGGCCATAGATACGCAGTATTTT
TRBV6-6,NA,TRBJ2-7,TRBD2,CASSYASSGPSEQYF,TGTGCCAGCAGTTACGCCTCTAGCGGGCCGTCCGAGCAGTACTTC
TRBV7-2,NA,TRBJ2-7,NA,CASSLEGPRDPYF,TGTGCCAGCAGCCTAGAGGGCCCCCGGGACCCGTACTTC
TRBV12-5,NA,TRBJ1-3,NA,CASGLHEGGTIYF,TGTGCTAGTGGTTTGCACGAGGGGGGCACCATATATTTT
TRBV4-2,NA,TRBJ2-1,TRBD2,CASSTRTSGSFNEQFF,TGTGCCAGCAGCACCCGCACTAGCGGGAGTTTCAATGAGCAGTTCTTC
TRBV9,once,TRBJ2-7,NA,CASSPRGRRDYEQYF,TGTGCCAGCAGCCCTCGTGGGAGGCGGGACTACGAGCAGTACTTC
TRBV6-4,NA,TRBJ2-2,NA,CASSPGTNLNTGELFF,TGTGCCAGCAGTCCTGGCACGAACTTAAACACCGGGGAGCTGTTTTTT
TRBV4-3,NA,TRBJ2-3,NA,CASSQVGTDTQYF,TGCGCCAGCAGCCAAGTAGGAACAGATACGCAGTATTTT
TRBV7-9,few,TRBJ1-1,NA,CASSLFPGMNTEAFF,TGTGCCAGCAGCTTATTCCCGGGTATGAACACTGAAGCTTTCTTT
TRBV10-2,NA,TRBJ2-1,NA,CASIIGESSYNEQFF,TGCGCCAGCATTATCGGCGAGAGCTCCTACAATGAGCAGTTCTTC
TRBV27,NA,TRBJ1-2,NA,CASRPQVRGHYGYTF,TGTGCCAGCAGGCCACAGGTTAGGGGCCACTATGGCTACACCTTC
TRBV4-3,NA,TRBJ1-1,TRBD1,CASSQDRRTGFTEAFF,TGCGCCAGCAGCCAAGATAGGAGGACAGGCTTCACTGAAGCTTTCTTT
TRBV7-9,few,TRBJ1-4,NA,CASSLTRGGTGNEKLFF,TGTGCCAGCAGCCTTACACGGGGTGGGACGGGTAATGAAAAACTGTTTTTT
TRBV21-1,few,TRBJ1-5,NA,CASSTGTGGRQPQHF,TGTGCCAGCAGCACTGGAACAGGGGGCAGGCAGCCCCAGCATTTT
TRBV30,few,TRBJ1-5,NA,CAGRTGSNQPQHF,TGTGCCGGGAGAACAGGAAGCAATCAGCCCCAGCATTTT
TRBV6-1,few,TRBJ1-5,NA,CASSEARVGAAGNQPQHF,TGTGCCAGCAGTGAAGCGCGTGTAGGAGCTGCCGGCAATCAGCCCCAGCATTTT
TRBV7-7,NA,TRBJ2-1,NA,CASSRTPGRPSSYNEQFF,TGTGCTAGCAGTCGGACCCCCGGTAGGCCGAGCTCCTACAATGAGCAGTTCTTC
TRBV2,NA,TRBJ1-2,TRBD1,CASSPDRVGYTF,TGTGCCAGCAGTCCCGACAGGGTTGGCTACACCTTC
TRBV28,NA,TRBJ1-5,NA,CASSLAQPQHF,TGTGCCAGCAGTTTGGCTCAGCCCCAGCATTTT
TRBV25-1,NA,TRBJ2-5,NA,CASSELSSRYF,TGTGCCAGCAGTGAATTGTCTAGTAGGTACTTC
TRBV4-3,NA,TRBJ2-3,NA,CASSPSPQPDTQYF,TGCGCCAGCAGCCCAAGTCCCCAGCCAGATACGCAGTATTTT
TRBV10-2,NA,TRBJ1-1,TRBD1,CASSDRQGMAFF,TGCGCCAGCAGTGATCGACAGGGTATGGCTTTCTTT
TRBV9,NA,TRBJ2-3,NA,CASSYGTSITDTQYF,TGTGCCAGCAGCTATGGGACTTCCATCACAGATACGCAGTATTTT
TRBV21-1,NA,TRBJ2-7,NA,CASSMPEQYF,TGTGCCAGCAGCATGCCCGAGCAGTACTTC
TRBV30,NA,TRBJ1-2,TRBD1,CAWSVGRGIYGYTF,TGTGCCTGGAGTGTAGGCAGGGGGATCTATGGCTACACCTTC
TRBV6-5,NA,TRBJ2-1,NA,CASRFSLDFYNEQFF,TGTGCCAGCAGGTTCTCCCTGGACTTTTACAATGAGCAGTTCTTC
TRBV6-6,NA,TRBJ2-1,NA,CATRASGTGEQFF,TGTGCCACCAGGGCTAGCGGGACAGGCGAGCAGTTCTTC
TRBV13,NA,TRBJ2-7,TRBD1,CASSLTGQAYEQYF,TGTGCCAGCAGCCTAACGGGACAGGCCTACGAGCAGTACTTC
TRBV6-6,NA,TRBJ1-1,TRBD1,CASRTTGTENTEAFF,TGTGCCAGCAGAACTACCGGGACAGAGAACACTGAAGCTTTCTTT
TRBV6-1,NA,TRBJ2-2,TRBD1,CASSDRTGMNTGELFF,TGTGCCAGCAGTGACCGGACAGGAATGAACACCGGGGAGCTGTTTTTT
TRBV25-1,NA,TRBJ1-4,NA,CASSVQGDNEKLFF,TGTGCCAGCAGTGTACAGGGAGATAATGAAAAACTGTTTTTT
TRBV19,NA,TRBJ2-7,NA,CASSTNSGSYEQYF,TGTGCCAGTAGTACTAATAGCGGATCCTACGAGCAGTACTTC
TRBV27,NA,TRBJ1-6,NA,CASSFRQRNSPLHF,TGTGCCAGCAGTTTTCGACAGCGTAATTCACCCCTCCACTTT
TRBV10-3,few,TRBJ1-5,NA,CAISESRRDQPQHF,TGTGCCATCAGTGAATCCAGGAGAGATCAGCCCCAGCATTTT
TRBV7-9,NA,TRBJ1-1,NA,CASSLPGNTEAFF,TGTGCCAGCAGCCTCCCAGGCAACACTGAAGCTTTCTTT
TRBV25-1,few,TRBJ2-6,NA,CASRRGLSSSGANVLTF,TGTGCCAGCAGGAGAGGATTGTCGAGCTCTGGGGCCAACGTCCTGACTTTC
TRBV13,NA,TRBJ2-3,TRBD2,CASSSVPGLAGVRTDTQYF,TGTGCCAGCAGCTCAGTTCCCGGACTAGCGGGAGTTCGCACAGATACGCAGTATTTT